The 14 T cell receptor beta chains in this list originate from one sample, sequenced in a study of blood T cell repertoires in COVID-19. TCRdb's copy holds only in-frame clones and misses some; the assay was immunoSEQ multiplex PCR. This repertoire shows fewer than 350,000 clones, about nine tenths found once; its top ten account for roughly 5.2%. Sample: PBMCs or T cells enriched from blood (not recorded which). The source is a man aged 55 to 70 who had recovered from COVID-19.

This chain joins TRBV28 and TRBJ1-2, with a tentative D call TRBD1 (6 bases). Germline lookup yields CDR1 MDHEN and CDR2 SYDVKM. The length of the CDR3 is 14 residues. V was cut by 5 bases and J by 1 base, with 11 bases left in between. The CDR3 bases are TGTGCCAGCAGTCCCCGACAGGATAACTATGGCTACACCTTC. It specifies CASSPRQDNYGYTF.

The chain couples TRBV18 to TRBJ2-3; maybe TRBD2 (5 bases). V was cut by 4 bases and J by 1 base, with 15 bases left in between. In germline, CDR1 is KGHSH, CDR2 LQKENI. The CDR3 spans 16 residues. The CDR3 sequence: CASSQTSFPRTDTQYF. The CDR3 DNA reads TGTGCCAGCTCACAAACTAGTTTCCCCCGCACAGATACGCAGTATTTT.

The chain uses TRBV28 and TRBJ2-4; D might be TRBD2 (5 bases). V lost 7 bases and J lost 4, with 17 bases in between. CDR3 length: 15 amino acids. CDR1 MDHEN and CDR2 SYDVKM come from the germline V gene. CDR3 sequence: CASTYPLGGKNIQYF. The DNA of the CDR3 is TGTGCCAGCACCTATCCCCTCGGAGGAAAAAACATTCAGTACTTC.

The sample holds one count of this clone. This sequence joins TRBV28 and TRBJ2-1; no clear D. The germline CDR1 and CDR2 sequences are MDHEN and SYDVKM. Trimming took 3 bases from V and 1 from J, leaving 4 bases between them. This CDR3 region has 13 residues. The CDR3, as DNA: TGTGCCAGCAGTTTCGGGTCCTACAATGAGCAGTTCTTC. Translating gives CASSFGSYNEQFF. Looking up the rest from reference TRBV28 and TRBJ2-1 gives the full variable domain: DVKVTQSSRYLVKRTGEKVFLECVQDMDHENMFWYRQDPGLGLRLIYFSYDVKMKEKGDIPEGYSVSREKKERFSLILESASTNQTSMYLCASSFGSYNEQFFGPGTRLTVL.

The chain uses TRBV19 and TRBJ2-1; a weak D match, TRBD1 (7 bases). The CDR3 runs 15 residues. Germline V gene sequence: CDR1 LNHDA, CDR2 SQIVND (reference sequence). With 10 bases removed from V and 7 bases from J, the gap between germline ends came to 23 bases. The chain's CDR3 is CAIQRGSGGSNEQFF. The CDR3 DNA is TGTGCCATCCAAAGAGGGTCAGGGGGGTCTAATGAGCAGTTCTTC.

This clone was recorded a few times. V is TRBV10-3 and J is TRBJ1-4; TRBD1 matches 9 bases. V was pared by 5 bases and J by 0 bases, with 4 bases of the junction left unmatched. Germline lookup yields CDR1 ENHRY and CDR2 SYGVKD. CDR3 size: 16 residues. The chain's CDR3 is CAISRGDRATNEKLFF. The DNA for the CDR3 is TGTGCCATCAGTAGGGGGGACAGGGCAACTAATGAAAAACTGTTTTTT.

The chain uses TRBV9 and TRBJ1-4; unclear D gene. Germline loops: CDR1 SGDLS, CDR2 YYNGEE. Between the trimmed V and J ends, which lost 0 bases and 0 bases, there was a span of 9 bases. There are 16 residues in the CDR3. The CDR3 DNA reads as TGTGCCAGCAGCGTAGGGTCCGGGGCAACTAATGAAAAACTGTTTTTT. Protein: CASSVGSGATNEKLFF.

The chain is built from TRBV11-2 and TRBJ2-3; the D gene is possibly TRBD1 (5 bases). The V end lost 7 bases, the J end lost 3 bases, and 14 bases lay between the germline ends. Germline V CDR1 and CDR2: SGHAT, FQNNGV. The CDR3 has 14 amino acids. The CDR3 spells CASKGAFNTDTQYF. The CDR3 bases are TGTGCCAGCAAAGGGGCCTTCAATACAGATACGCAGTATTTT.

The chain joins TRBV7-9 to TRBJ1-2; D remains unclear. Trimming removed 6 bases from V and 4 bases from J, with 12 bases in between. The CDR3 covers 13 residues. CDR1 is SEHNR, CDR2 FQNEAQ, per germline (reference sequence). The CDR3 reads CASSTATSYGYTF. The CDR3 nucleotides are TGTGCCAGCAGTACAGCTACGAGCTATGGCTACACCTTC.

The rearrangement links TRBV7-2 to TRBJ2-1; 7 nucleotides line up with TRBD2. From germline, CDR1 is SGHTA and CDR2 FQGNSA. This CDR3 contains 16 residues. V shed 4 bases, J shed 6 bases, and the junction held 12 bases outside the gene matches. CDR3 bases: TGTGCCAGCAGCTGGCCCTCGGCGGGAGCGGGCAATGAGCAGTTCTTC. Its translation is CASSWPSAGAGNEQFF.

DNA for the CDR3: TGTGCCACCAGTGATATAGAAGTCCCCGAGCAGTACTTC. This translates into CATSDIEVPEQYF. The chain links TRBV24-1 to TRBJ2-7; D remains ambiguous. The CDR3 is 13 residues long. The germline gives CDR1 KGHDR, CDR2 SFDVKD. Trimming removed 3 bases from V and 6 bases from J, with 11 bases in between.

V usage is TRBV28 and J usage is TRBJ1-4, with D possibly matching TRBD1 (6 bases). CDR3 length equals 15 residues. From germline, CDR1 is MDHEN and CDR2 SYDVKM. V lost 10 bases, J lost 7 bases, and 22 bases lay in between. The CDR3 DNA reads as TGTGCCACCTATATGGGGGGGGCGAGGTCTGAAAAACTGTTTTTT. This translates into CATYMGGARSEKLFF.

This chain links TRBV7-8 with TRBJ1-2; 7 bases agree with TRBD1. The length of the CDR3 is 17 residues. The germline V gene has CDR1 SGHVS and CDR2 FQNEAQ. V lost 1 base and J lost 2; bases outside the gene matches: 10. This chain's CDR3 is CASSLDPTGVWNYGYTF. CDR3 in DNA: TGTGCCAGCAGCTTAGATCCCACAGGGGTGTGGAACTATGGCTACACCTTC.

The V gene is TRBV9, the J gene TRBJ1-1, with D hard to call. Trimming cost V 0 bases and J 2 bases, with 8 bases left between them. CDR3 length: 14 amino acids. Germline V gene data show CDR1 as SGDLS and CDR2 as YYNGEE. CDR3 DNA: TGTGCCAGCAGCGTAGGGGCGCAAAACACTGAAGCTTTCTTT. It specifies CASSVGAQNTEAFF.